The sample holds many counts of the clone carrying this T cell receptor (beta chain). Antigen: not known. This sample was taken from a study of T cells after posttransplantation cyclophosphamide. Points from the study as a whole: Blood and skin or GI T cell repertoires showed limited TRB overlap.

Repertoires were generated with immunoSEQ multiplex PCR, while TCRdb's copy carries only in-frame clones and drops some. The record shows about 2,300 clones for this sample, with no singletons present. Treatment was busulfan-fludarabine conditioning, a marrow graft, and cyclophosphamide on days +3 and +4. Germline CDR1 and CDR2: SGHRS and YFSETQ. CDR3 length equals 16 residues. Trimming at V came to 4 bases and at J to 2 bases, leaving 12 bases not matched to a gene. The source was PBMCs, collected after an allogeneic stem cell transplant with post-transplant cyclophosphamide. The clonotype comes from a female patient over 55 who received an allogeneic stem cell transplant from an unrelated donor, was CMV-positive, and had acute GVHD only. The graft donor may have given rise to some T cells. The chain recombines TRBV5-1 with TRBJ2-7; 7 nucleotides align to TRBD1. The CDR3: CASSVRKPGQPYEQYF. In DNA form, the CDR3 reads TGCGCCAGCAGCGTTAGAAAACCGGGACAGCCCTACGAGCAGTACTTC.